The 9 T cell receptor beta chains presented below share a single source sample, sequenced in a study of blood T cell repertoires in COVID-19. TCRdb's copy holds only in-frame clones and misses some; the assay was immunoSEQ multiplex PCR. The sample has 45,000 to 65,000 clones; more than 85% are singletons. The sequenced sample consisted of peripheral blood. The receptors come from an older man in a cohort sampled during active COVID-19.

The chain joins TRBV29-1 to TRBJ2-7; maybe TRBD2 (5 bases). CDR1 is SQVTM, CDR2 ANQGSEA, per germline. V lost 2 bases to trimming and J lost 1 base, with 9 bases between them. The CDR3 totals 13 residues. CDR3 DNA sequence: TGCAGCGTTGAATTTTCGGGGTCCTACGAGCAGTACTTC. Its protein product is CSVEFSGSYEQYF.

This clone was counted once. The chain couples TRBV7-9 to TRBJ2-5; D not resolved. V lost 5 bases to trimming and J lost 5 bases, with 15 bases between them. CDR1 and CDR2 (germline): SEHNR, FQNEAQ (reference sequence). The length of the CDR3 is 14 residues. This CDR3 is CASSPPSNWETQYF. The CDR3 DNA follows: TGTGCCAGCAGCCCCCCTAGTAACTGGGAGACCCAGTACTTC.

V is TRBV9 and J is TRBJ2-7, with 9 positions matching TRBD2. This CDR3 comprises 15 residues. Germline trimming cut 0 bases from V and 4 bases from J; bases unmatched to any gene: 5. Per the germline V gene, CDR1 is SGDLS and CDR2 is YYNGEE. CDR3 region: CASSVGASGIYEQYF. In DNA, the CDR3 is TGTGCCAGCAGCGTAGGGGCTAGCGGGATTTACGAGCAGTACTTC.

Written as DNA, the CDR3 is TGTGCCAGCAGTTACGGACAGGGGGCCTTCAAAGCTTTCTTT. Translating gives CASSYGQGAFKAFF. This chain uses TRBV6-5 with TRBJ1-1, with TRBD1 matching 11 bases. CDR3 length: 14 amino acids. CDR1 is MNHEY, CDR2 SVGAGI, per germline. Unmatched junction bases numbered 5, after V lost 2 bases and J lost 9 bases.

The J gene is TRBJ1-5, the V gene TRBV27; the match to TRBD1 covers 11 bases. With V trimmed by 6 bases and J by 6 bases, 4 bases remained unmatched. Germline CDR1 is MNHEY and CDR2 is SMNVEV (reference sequence). The CDR3 sequence is 14 residues long. The CDR3 reads CASRPGTGGQPQHF. The CDR3 DNA reads TGTGCCAGCAGACCCGGGACAGGGGGTCAGCCCCAGCATTTT.

The chain combines TRBV18 with TRBJ2-2; D unclear. The germline V gene has CDR1 KGHSH and CDR2 LQKENI. Between the trimmed V and J ends, which lost 3 bases and 1 base, there was a span of 6 bases. CDR3 length: 14 amino acids. Written as DNA, the CDR3 is TGTGCCAGCTCACCTGGCCAGAACACCGGGGAGCTGTTTTTT. This codes for CASSPGQNTGELFF.

The chain links TRBV18 to TRBJ1-2; D perhaps matches TRBD1 (5 bases). Trimming took 4 bases from V and 0 from J, leaving 12 bases between them. The CDR3 has 15 amino acids. The germline V gene encodes CDR1 KGHSH and CDR2 LQKENI. Here the CDR3 reads CASSQTGVPNYGYTF. CDR3 sequence (DNA): TGTGCCAGCTCACAGACGGGGGTTCCTAACTATGGCTACACCTTC.

In this sample, this clone turned up a few times. CDR3 nucleotides: TGTGCCAGCAGCTTACGACAGTACAATGAGCAGTTCTTC. It is translated as CASSLRQYNEQFF. The chain couples TRBV7-8 to TRBJ2-1, with D perhaps TRBD1 (5 bases). V lost 2 bases and J lost 4, with 6 bases in between. In germline, CDR1 is SGHVS, CDR2 FQNEAQ. The CDR3 has 13 residues. The full variable domain, in which reference TRBV7-8 and TRBJ2-1 provide the parts outside the CDR3, is GAGVSQSPRYKVAKRGQDVALRCDPISGHVSLFWYQQALGQGPEFLTYFQNEAQLDKSGLPSDRFFAERPEGSVSTLKIQRTQQEDSAVYLCASSLRQYNEQFFGPGTRLTVL.

V and J are TRBV14 and TRBJ2-6; 9 positions agree with TRBD2. The CDR3 is 17 residues long. J lost 0 bases, V lost 5 bases, and 5 bases had no gene match. CDR1 is SGHDN, CDR2 FVKESK, per germline. The CDR3: CASSEEREDSGANVLTF. The DNA of the CDR3 is TGTGCCAGCAGCGAGGAGCGGGAGGACTCTGGGGCCAACGTCCTGACTTTC.